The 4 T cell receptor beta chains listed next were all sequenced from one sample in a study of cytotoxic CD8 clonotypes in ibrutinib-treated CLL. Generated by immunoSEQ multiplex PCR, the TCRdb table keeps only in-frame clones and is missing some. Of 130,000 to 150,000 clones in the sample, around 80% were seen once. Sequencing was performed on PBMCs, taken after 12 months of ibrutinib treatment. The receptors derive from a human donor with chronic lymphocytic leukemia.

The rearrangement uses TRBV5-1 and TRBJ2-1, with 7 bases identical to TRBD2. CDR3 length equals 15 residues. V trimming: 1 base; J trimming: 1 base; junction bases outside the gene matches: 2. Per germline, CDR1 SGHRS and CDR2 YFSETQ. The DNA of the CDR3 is TGCGCCAGCAGCTTGAGTAGCGGGTCCTACAATGAGCAGTTCTTC. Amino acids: CASSLSSGSYNEQFF.

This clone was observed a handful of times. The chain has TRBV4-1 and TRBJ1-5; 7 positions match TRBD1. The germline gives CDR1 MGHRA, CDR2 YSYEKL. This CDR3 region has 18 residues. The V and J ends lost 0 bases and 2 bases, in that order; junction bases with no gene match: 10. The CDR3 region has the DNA TGCGCCAGCAGCCAAGATTCTCGACAGGGCGGGCGCAATCAGCCCCAGCATTTT. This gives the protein CASSQDSRQGGRNQPQHF.

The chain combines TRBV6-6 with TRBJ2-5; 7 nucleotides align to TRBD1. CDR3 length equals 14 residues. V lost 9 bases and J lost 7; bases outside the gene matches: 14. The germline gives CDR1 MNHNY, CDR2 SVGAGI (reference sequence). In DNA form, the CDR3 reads TGTGCCAGTCATCCGACACAGGGGCTGGGGACCCAGTACTTC. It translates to CASHPTQGLGTQYF.

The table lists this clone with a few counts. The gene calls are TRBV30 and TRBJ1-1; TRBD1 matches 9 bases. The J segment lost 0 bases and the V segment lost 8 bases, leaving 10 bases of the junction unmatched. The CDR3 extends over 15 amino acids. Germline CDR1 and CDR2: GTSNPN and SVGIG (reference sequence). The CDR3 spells CAQRDREDLNTEAFF. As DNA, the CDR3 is TGTGCCCAAAGGGACAGGGAGGATTTGAACACTGAAGCTTTCTTT.